Shown below are 3 T cell receptor beta chains from a single sample sequenced in a study of metastatic and nonmetastatic thyroid tumors. TCRdb re-called the PCR reads through MiXCR. In the table there are roughly 55,000 clones, roughly 16% of which are singletons. Every patient underwent thyroid surgery untreated. The sequencing input was blood. Receptor source: a male donor with papillary thyroid cancer or a benign thyroid nodule (not recorded which). Some clones in this sample may be carry-over from other donors' samples.

This clone was detected many times. V usage is TRBV5-1 and J usage is TRBJ1-1; D is unresolved. CDR1 is SGHRS and CDR2 is YFSETQ in the germline V gene. CDR3 length: 14 amino acids. V lost 0 bases and J lost 1, with 7 bases in between. CDR3 in DNA: TGCGCCAGCAGCTTGGATCCGAAGAACACTGAAGCTTTCTTT. This codes for CASSLDPKNTEAFF.

A remark on this clone: One base away lies a much larger clone, so this may be a sequencing read error. The V and J genes are TRBV20-1 and TRBJ1-4; D is perhaps TRBD1 (6 bases). Trimming cost V 1 base and J 5 bases, with 17 bases left between them. CDR1 is DFQATT and CDR2 is SNEGSKA in the germline V gene (reference sequence). The CDR3 consists of 16 residues. The CDR3 protein is CSARVPPVQGNEKLFF. The CDR3 DNA reads as TGCAGTGCTAGAGTCCCACCGGTACAGGGAAATGAAAAACTGTTTTTT.

On this clone: A much larger clone differs by one base, so this may be a read error. The rearrangement links TRBV9 to TRBJ2-5; unclear D gene. The CDR3 is made up of 15 amino acids. The V gene's germline CDR1 is SGDLS and CDR2 YYNGEE. V was shortened by 3 bases and J by 1 base, with 13 bases between the two germline ends. This CDR3 reads CASSATVTLQETQYF. The CDR3 DNA reads TGTGCCAGCAGCGCCACCGTGACACTCCAAGAGACCCAGTACTTC. Combining the CDR3 with reference TRBV9 and TRBJ2-5 gives the whole variable domain DSGVTQTPKHLITATGQRVTLRCSPRSGDLSVYWYQQSLDQGLQFLIQYYNGEERAKGNILERFSAQQFPDLHSELNLSSLELGDSALYFCASSATVTLQETQYFGPGTRLLVL.